These 10 T cell receptor beta chains share one sample of origin, sequenced in a study of sequential checkpoint blockade in melanoma (dated by TCRdb to between 2017 and 2020). Receptor libraries were prepared by the immunoSEQ multiplex PCR assay. In TCRdb, the immuneACCESS table is reduced to in-frame sequences with V and J assigned. These tables do not hold every clone; where another copy was compared, an unresolved V gene accounts for under half, and the others remain unexplained. The sample records about 2,400 clones, 20% of which are singletons. The ten biggest clones cover 18% of the sample. The sample's treatment or condition label is to be understood as: randomized to nivolumab then ipilimumab (arm A) or the reverse (arm B). Sequenced here: tumor tissue (inferred from file names), sampled from a patient given nivolumab and ipilimumab in sequence. The receptors here all came from a human donor with melanoma.

Judged by abundance, this clone is medium-sized. This chain connects TRBV11-3 to TRBJ1-3; D call uncertain. The CDR3 has 15 residues. CDR1 is SGHNT, CDR2 YENEEA, per germline. Trimming removed 3 bases at V and 4 bases at J, with 13 bases between. The CDR3: CASSLARGIGNTIYF. CDR3 bases: TGTGCCAGCAGCTTGGCCAGAGGGATCGGAAACACCATATATTTT.

J is TRBJ1-4 and V is TRBV19; TRBD1 matches at 9 bases. Germline assignment: CDR1 LNHDA and CDR2 SQIVND (reference sequence). J lost 7 bases, V lost 5 bases, and 5 bases had no gene match. CDR3 length: 14 amino acids. The CDR3 DNA sequence: TGTGCCAGTAGTTCGGGACAGGGTAGTGAAAAACTGTTTTTT. Amino acid sequence: CASSSGQGSEKLFF.

This clone turned up a few times. The chain has TRBV11-3 and TRBJ2-2, with TRBD1 as a possible D gene (6 bases). In germline, CDR1 is SGHNT, CDR2 YENEEA. There are 15 residues in the CDR3. V shed 6 bases and J shed 5 bases, with 16 bases lying between them. The CDR3 DNA is TGTGCCAGCAGTTCGACAGGAGTTAAAACCGGGGAGCTGTTTTTT. Its translation: CASSSTGVKTGELFF.

The gene calls are TRBV5-1 and TRBJ2-2; TRBD2 matches 12 bases. The V gene end was trimmed by 4 bases and the J gene end by 2 bases; junction bases not matched to a gene: 9. CDR3 length: 18 amino acids. CDR1 is SGHRS and CDR2 is YFSETQ in the germline V gene. CDR3 DNA: TGCGCCAGCAGCCGCGGGCTAGCGGGAGGGCTAAACACCGGGGAGCTGTTTTTT. Translating gives CASSRGLAGGLNTGELFF. Full variable domain (missing parts from reference TRBV5-1 and TRBJ2-2): KAGVTQTPRYLIKTRGQQVTLSCSPISGHRSVSWYQQTPGQGLQFLFEYFSETQRNKGNFPGRFSGRQFSNSRSEMNVSTLELGDSALYLCASSRGLAGGLNTGELFFGEGSRLTVL.

This clone was seen only a few times. The chain combines TRBV18 with TRBJ1-1; tentative D call: TRBD1 (5 bases). The CDR3 spans 17 residues. The germline V and J ends were trimmed by 1 base and 10 bases, with 25 bases remaining between them. Germline V CDR1 and CDR2: KGHSH, LQKENI. CDR3 protein: CASSPRRDGLGRYGAFF. CDR3 nucleotide sequence: TGTGCCAGCTCACCACGGAGGGACGGACTCGGTAGATATGGAGCTTTCTTT.

This clone was seen repeatedly, ten times or more. The rearrangement links TRBV7-1 to TRBJ1-3, with unresolved D. TRBV7-1 is labeled an ORF, and its function is uncertain. The V gene lost 5 bases and the J gene lost 4 bases, with 9 bases spanning the gap. The CDR3 length is 13 residues. DNA for the CDR3: TGTGCCAGCAGCCCGGGGTCAGGAAACACCATATATTTT. It translates to CASSPGSGNTIYF.

The chain couples TRBV15 to TRBJ1-2, with D possibly matching TRBD1 (6 bases). The germline V gene encodes CDR1 LNHNV and CDR2 YYDKDF (reference sequence). The CDR3 is 16 residues long. Deletions cut 8 bases from V and 5 bases from J, with 24 bases between. The DNA for the CDR3 is TGTGCCACCCGCCAAACAGGGAGTCCCTTCAAATATGGCTACACCTTC. This encodes CATRQTGSPFKYGYTF.

The sample holds many counts of this clone. The gene calls are TRBV11-3 and TRBJ2-5, with D tentatively TRBD2 (7 bases). CDR1 and CDR2 (germline): SGHNT, YENEEA. The CDR3 runs 16 residues. Trimming left V 4 bases short and J 5 bases short, with 20 bases between. CDR3 nucleotides: TGTGCCAGCAGCTCCTCCCCGGCGGGGAGGGGGGAGACCCAGTACTTC. Translation gives CASSSSPAGRGETQYF.

This clone was counted between two and nine times. This chain connects TRBV10-2 to TRBJ2-3; 13 bases agree with TRBD2. The germline V gene encodes CDR1 WSHSY and CDR2 SAAADI. The CDR3 runs 15 residues. V lost 5 bases and J lost 4; bases outside the gene matches: 3. The CDR3 region has the DNA TGCGCCAGCAGTACCACTAGCGGGGGGGCAGATACGCAGTATTTT. It codes for CASSTTSGGADTQYF.

This clone was counted at least ten times. This chain joins TRBV11-3 and TRBJ2-1; D is ambiguous. This CDR3 is 15 amino acids long. CDR1 is SGHNT, CDR2 YENEEA, per germline. V was trimmed by 3 bases and J by 0 bases, leaving 9 bases between them. CDR3 region: CASSLVASSYNEQFF. The CDR3 DNA follows: TGTGCCAGCAGCTTGGTGGCCAGCTCCTACAATGAGCAGTTCTTC.